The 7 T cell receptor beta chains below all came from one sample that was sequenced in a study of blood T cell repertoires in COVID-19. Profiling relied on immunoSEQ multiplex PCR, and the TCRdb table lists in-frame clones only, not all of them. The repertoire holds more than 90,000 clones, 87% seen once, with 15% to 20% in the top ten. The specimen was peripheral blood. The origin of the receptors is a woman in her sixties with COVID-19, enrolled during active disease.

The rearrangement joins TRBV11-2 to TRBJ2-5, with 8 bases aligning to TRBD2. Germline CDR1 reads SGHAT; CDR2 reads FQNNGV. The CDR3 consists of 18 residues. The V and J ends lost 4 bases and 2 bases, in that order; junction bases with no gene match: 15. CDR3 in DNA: TGTGCCAGCAGCTCTTTCCGGGCGGGGGGACGGTATCAAGAGACCCAGTACTTC. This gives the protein CASSSFRAGGRYQETQYF.

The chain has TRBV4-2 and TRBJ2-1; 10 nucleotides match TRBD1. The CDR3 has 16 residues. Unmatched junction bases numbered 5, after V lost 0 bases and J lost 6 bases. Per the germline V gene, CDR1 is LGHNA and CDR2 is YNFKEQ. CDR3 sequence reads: CASSQDRWTGGNEQFF. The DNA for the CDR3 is TGTGCCAGCAGCCAAGATCGTTGGACAGGGGGCAATGAGCAGTTCTTC.

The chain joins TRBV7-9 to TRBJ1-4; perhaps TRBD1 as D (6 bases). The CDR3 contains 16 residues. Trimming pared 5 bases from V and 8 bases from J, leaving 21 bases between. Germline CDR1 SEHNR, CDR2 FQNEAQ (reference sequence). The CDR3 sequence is CASSAAGGAREEKLFF. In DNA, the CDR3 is TGTGCCAGCAGCGCCGCGGGGGGGGCGCGGGAAGAAAAACTGTTTTTT.

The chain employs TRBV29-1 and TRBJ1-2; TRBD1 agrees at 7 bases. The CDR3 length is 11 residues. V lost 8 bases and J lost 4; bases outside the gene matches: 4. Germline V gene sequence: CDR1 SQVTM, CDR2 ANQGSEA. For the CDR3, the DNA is TGCAGCTCACAGGGGACCTATGGCTACACCTTC. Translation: CSSQGTYGYTF.

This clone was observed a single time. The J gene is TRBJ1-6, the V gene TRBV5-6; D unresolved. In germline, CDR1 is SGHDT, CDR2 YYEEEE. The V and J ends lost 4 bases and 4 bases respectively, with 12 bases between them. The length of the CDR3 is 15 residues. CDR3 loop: CASSRAGVYNSPLHF. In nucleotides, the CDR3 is TGTGCCAGCAGCCGTGCGGGAGTTTATAATTCACCCCTCCACTTT.

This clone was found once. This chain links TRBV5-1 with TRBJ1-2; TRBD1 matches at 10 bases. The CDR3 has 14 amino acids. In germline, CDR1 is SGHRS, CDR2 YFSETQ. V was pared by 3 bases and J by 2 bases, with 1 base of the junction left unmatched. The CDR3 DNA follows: TGCGCCAGCAGCTCGGACAGGGGGAACTATGGCTACACCTTC. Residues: CASSSDRGNYGYTF.

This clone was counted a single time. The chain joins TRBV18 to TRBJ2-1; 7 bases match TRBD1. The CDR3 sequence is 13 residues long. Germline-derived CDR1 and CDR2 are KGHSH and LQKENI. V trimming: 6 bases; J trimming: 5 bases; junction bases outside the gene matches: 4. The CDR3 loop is CASSRDSNNEQFF. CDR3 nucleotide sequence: TGTGCCAGCTCCCGGGACAGCAACAATGAGCAGTTCTTC.